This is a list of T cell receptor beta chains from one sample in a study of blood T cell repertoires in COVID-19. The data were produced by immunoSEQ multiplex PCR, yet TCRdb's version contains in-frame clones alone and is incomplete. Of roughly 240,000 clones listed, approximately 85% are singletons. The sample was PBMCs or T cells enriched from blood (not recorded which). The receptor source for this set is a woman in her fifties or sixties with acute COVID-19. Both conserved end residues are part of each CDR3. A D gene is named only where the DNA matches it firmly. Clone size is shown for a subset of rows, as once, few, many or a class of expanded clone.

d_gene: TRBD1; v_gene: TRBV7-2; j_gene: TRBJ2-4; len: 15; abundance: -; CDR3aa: CASSLVVRGQNIQYF; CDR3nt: TGTGCCAGCAGCTTAGTGGTCAGGGGGCAAAACATTCAGTACTTC
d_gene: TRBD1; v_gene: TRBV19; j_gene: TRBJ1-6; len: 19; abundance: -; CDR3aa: CASSRPGQIDHSYNSPLHF; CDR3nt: TGTGCCAGTAGTCGCCCGGGACAGATAGACCACTCCTATAATTCACCCCTCCACTTT
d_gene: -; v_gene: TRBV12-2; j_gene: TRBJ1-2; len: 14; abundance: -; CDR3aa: CASRLDGGRRGYTF; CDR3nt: TGTGCAAGTCGCTTAGACGGGGGGCGGCGTGGCTACACCTTC
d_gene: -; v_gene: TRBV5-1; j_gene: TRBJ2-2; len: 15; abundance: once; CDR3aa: CASSLGAGDTGELFF; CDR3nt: TGCGCCAGCAGCTTGGGGGCAGGGGACACCGGGGAGCTGTTTTTT
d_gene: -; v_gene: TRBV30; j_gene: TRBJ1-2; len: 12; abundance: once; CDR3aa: CAWSVISYGYTF; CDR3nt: TGTGCCTGGTCTGTTATCAGCTATGGCTACACCTTC
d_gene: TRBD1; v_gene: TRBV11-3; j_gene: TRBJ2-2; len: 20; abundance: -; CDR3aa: CASSSLDPGQGARGTGELFF; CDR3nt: TGTGCCAGCAGCTCGTTAGATCCGGGACAGGGGGCGCGGGGCACCGGGGAGCTGTTTTTT
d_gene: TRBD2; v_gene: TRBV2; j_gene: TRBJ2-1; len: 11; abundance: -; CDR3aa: CASGGEVEQFF; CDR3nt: TGTGCCAGCGGGGGGGAAGTGGAGCAGTTCTTC
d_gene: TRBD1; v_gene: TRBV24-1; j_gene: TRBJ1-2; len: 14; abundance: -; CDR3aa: CATSEGGQDGGYTF; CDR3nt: TGTGCCACCAGTGAGGGGGGACAGGACGGTGGCTACACCTTC
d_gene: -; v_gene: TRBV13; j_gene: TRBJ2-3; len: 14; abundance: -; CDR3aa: CASDEGRGADTQYF; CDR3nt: TGTGCCAGCGATGAGGGGCGGGGTGCAGATACGCAGTATTTT
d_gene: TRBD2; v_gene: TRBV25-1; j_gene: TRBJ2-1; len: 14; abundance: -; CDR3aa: CASRSGGSYNEQFF; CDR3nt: TGTGCCAGCAGGAGCGGGGGTTCCTACAATGAGCAGTTCTTC
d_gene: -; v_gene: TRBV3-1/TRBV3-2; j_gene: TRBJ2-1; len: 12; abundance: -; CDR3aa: CASSQDLREQFF; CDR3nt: TGTGCCAGCAGCCAAGATCTGCGTGAGCAGTTCTTC
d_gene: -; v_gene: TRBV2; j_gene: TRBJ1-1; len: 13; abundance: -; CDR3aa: CASSGPGNTEAFF; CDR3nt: TGTGCCAGCAGTGGTCCCGGGAACACTGAAGCTTTCTTT
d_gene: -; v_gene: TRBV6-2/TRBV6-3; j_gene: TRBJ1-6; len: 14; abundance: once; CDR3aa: CASSFTGLNSPLHF; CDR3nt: TGTGCCAGCAGTTTTACAGGACTAAATTCACCCCTCCACTTT
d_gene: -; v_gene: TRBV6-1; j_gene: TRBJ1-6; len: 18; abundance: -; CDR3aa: CASSEEAGVISYNSPLHF; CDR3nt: TGTGCCAGCAGTGAGGAGGCAGGTGTCATCTCCTATAATTCACCCCTCCACTTT
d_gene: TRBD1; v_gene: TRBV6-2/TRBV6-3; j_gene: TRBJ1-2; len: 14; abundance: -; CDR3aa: CASSYPGTVYGYTF; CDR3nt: TGTGCCAGCAGTTACCCTGGGACAGTCTATGGCTACACCTTC